Following are 5 T cell receptor beta chains from one sample sequenced in a study of T-cell reconstitution after alpha-beta-depleted transplantation in children. The TCRbeta library incorporated unique molecular identifiers. TCRdb reprocessed the PCR reads via MiXCR and lists one record per CDR3 protein. The sample records around 450,000 distinct CDR3 sequences, 43% being singletons. The source was PBMCs, collected before TCRalphabeta/CD19-depleted stem cell transplant. The receptors derive from a girl between 2 and 10 years old with aplastic anemia, due to receive a stem cell transplant.

The chain couples TRBV28 to TRBJ2-7; D is perhaps TRBD2 (7 bases). The CDR3 loop spans 12 amino acids. Germline CDR1 reads MDHEN; CDR2 reads SYDVKM. Trimming removed 11 bases from V and 1 base from J, with 12 bases in between. The CDR3 sequence is CAGGGASYEQYF. CDR3 DNA sequence: TGTGCCGGGGGGGGCGCTTCCTACGAGCAGTACTTC.

This clonotype was seen more than once but under ten times. The chain carries TRBV28 and TRBJ1-2; no definite D call. This CDR3 contains 10 residues. Trimming took off 2 bases at V and 8 bases at J, with 3 bases between the two ends. The V gene's germline CDR1 is MDHEN and CDR2 SYDVKM. For the CDR3, the DNA is TGTGCCAGCAGTTTAGAGGGCTACACCTTC. Translation: CASSLEGYTF.

This clonotype was counted ten times or more. The V gene is TRBV28, the J gene TRBJ2-1; 11 bases agree with TRBD2. The V gene end was trimmed by 5 bases and the J gene end by 3 bases; junction bases not matched to a gene: 6. The CDR3 runs to 16 residues. Per germline, CDR1 MDHEN and CDR2 SYDVKM. The CDR3 DNA reads as TGTGCCAGCAGTGTTGGTGGACTAGCGGGCTACAATGAGCAGTTCTTC. This sequence encodes CASSVGGLAGYNEQFF.

The J gene is TRBJ1-1, the V gene TRBV28; no reliable D call. Germline V gene data show CDR1 as MDHEN and CDR2 as SYDVKM. V gave up 6 bases and J gave up 0 bases, with 14 bases separating them. The CDR3 covers 15 residues. In DNA form, the CDR3 reads TGTGCCAGCAGCCGGGTAAAGATCTTGAACACTGAAGCTTTCTTT. Its protein is CASSRVKILNTEAFF.

The V and J genes are TRBV14 and TRBJ1-2; weak D call: TRBD1 (5 bases). Germline values: CDR1 SGHDN, CDR2 FVKESK. The ends were cut back, 1 base at V and 5 bases at J, with 11 bases in the middle. The CDR3 spans 14 residues. The CDR3 reads CASSQGSGLYGYTF. The CDR3 DNA reads TGTGCCAGCAGCCAAGGTTCAGGGTTATATGGCTACACCTTC. Full variable domain (remainder filled in from reference TRBV14 and TRBJ1-2): EAGVTQFPSHSVIEKGQTVTLRCDPISGHDNLYWYRRVMGKEIKFLLHFVKESKQDESGMPNNRFLAERTGGTYSTLKVQPAELEDSGVYFCASSQGSGLYGYTFGSGTRLTVV.